This is a list of T cell receptor beta chains from one sample in a study of beta chain features in type 1 diabetes. Sequencing was performed with immunoSEQ multiplex PCR; in TCRdb, only in-frame clones are kept and a portion is missing. Of about 660,000 clones listed, roughly an eighth are singletons. The source material was naive CD4+ T cells from blood. The receptors stem from a man younger than 30 with type 1 diabetes. Both conserved end residues are part of each CDR3. The order of the fields is J gene, clone size, V gene, CDR3 protein. For some rows the clone size is stated as once, few or many, or as a class when expanded; others skip it.

J: TRBJ2-3
size: .
V: TRBV27
CDR3: CASSPDTSRLADSTDTQYF

J: TRBJ2-7
size: .
V: TRBV29-1
CDR3: CSFRLAGGYEQYF

J: TRBJ2-7
size: .
V: TRBV29-1
CDR3: CSFGGSLRNEQYF

J: TRBJ1-3
size: .
V: TRBV9
CDR3: CASSPRTAPGNTIYF

J: TRBJ2-7
size: few
V: TRBV9
CDR3: CASSQRGESAYEQYF

J: TRBJ2-1
size: few
V: TRBV4-1
CDR3: CASSRLGRDLGNEQFF

J: TRBJ1-2
size: few
V: TRBV4-3
CDR3: CASSQEGQGVGGYTF

J: TRBJ2-5
size: .
V: TRBV7-2
CDR3: CASSLGAPLQETQYF

J: TRBJ1-1
size: few
V: TRBV7-2
CDR3: CASSPRTGGLNTEAFF

J: TRBJ1-1
size: few
V: TRBV7-9
CDR3: CASSSKGGFAEAFF

J: TRBJ2-2
size: .
V: TRBV25-1
CDR3: CASSERVSTGELFF

J: TRBJ2-3
size: few
V: TRBV2
CDR3: CASSEGLAGDTQYF

J: TRBJ2-3
size: few
V: TRBV5-6
CDR3: CASSQLATSTDTQYF

J: TRBJ2-5
size: .
V: TRBV7-2
CDR3: CASSPRGPQETQYF

J: TRBJ2-5
size: .
V: TRBV7-7
CDR3: CASSQSGQQETQYF

J: TRBJ2-3
size: few
V: TRBV29-1
CDR3: CSVVAGGPTDTQYF

J: TRBJ2-3
size: .
V: TRBV13
CDR3: CASSLKQAGMTDTQYF

J: TRBJ1-2
size: .
V: TRBV18
CDR3: CASSPSLGLDGYTF

J: TRBJ2-5
size: few
V: TRBV28
CDR3: CASSSNYESIAGGTQYF

J: TRBJ1-2
size: few
V: TRBV9
CDR3: CASSSYRDNYGYTF

J: TRBJ2-3
size: .
V: TRBV2
CDR3: CASSVTRNTDTQYF

J: TRBJ2-7
size: .
V: TRBV5-6
CDR3: CASSFYRVSEQYF

J: TRBJ2-7
size: .
V: TRBV30
CDR3: CAFSQSGAYEQYF

J: TRBJ1-4
size: few
V: TRBV29-1
CDR3: CSVLRGSEKLFF

J: TRBJ2-7
size: .
V: TRBV27
CDR3: CASSSRQGSYEQYF

J: TRBJ2-5
size: .
V: TRBV28
CDR3: CASTQVGRRRSQETQYF

J: TRBJ1-1
size: few
V: TRBV2
CDR3: CASHQGGTEAFF

J: TRBJ2-5
size: few
V: TRBV18
CDR3: CASSNMLLAEETQYF

J: TRBJ1-2
size: few
V: TRBV23-1
CDR3: CASSSWTGYTF

J: TRBJ2-1
size: few
V: TRBV19
CDR3: CASSPLAGGPKFF

J: TRBJ2-3
size: few
V: TRBV6-6
CDR3: CASSLGQGAADTQYF

J: TRBJ1-1
size: few
V: TRBV19
CDR3: CASSNSGTAEAFF

J: .
size: few
V: TRBV29-1
CDR3: CSVSPGLAAFEQYF

J: TRBJ2-7
size: .
V: TRBV14
CDR3: CASSPGTGPYEQYF

J: TRBJ2-7
size: few
V: TRBV30
CDR3: CAWSGGLDHEQYF

J: TRBJ2-1
size: few
V: TRBV30
CDR3: CAWSVPAGGRQFF

J: TRBJ2-7
size: few
V: TRBV27
CDR3: CASSRTSGSYEQYF

J: TRBJ2-7
size: few
V: TRBV28
CDR3: CASSKPGQGFYEQYF

J: TRBJ1-1
size: few
V: TRBV7-2
CDR3: CASSLALGNTEAFF